Presented here are 20 T cell receptor beta chains from one specimen sequenced in a study of shared clonotypes between healthy human individuals. CD8 cells classed as naive were CD45RO-negative and positively selected for CCR7, excluding terminally differentiated effector memory CD45RA+ cells. Using immunoSEQ multiplex PCR, the repertoire was profiled, and TCRdb retains in-frame clones only, with some absent. The data show about 2.1 million clones, 93% seen once. The sample comprised naive CD8+ T cells from PBMCs. All receptors derive from a man between 18 and 35 years old in good health. Some clones in this sample may be carry-over from other donors' samples.

CDR3 residues: CASSQSLVAGEYEQFF. CDR3 in DNA: TGCGCCAGCAGTCAATCGTTAGTAGCGGGAGAGTATGAGCAGTTCTTC. This sequence joins TRBV23-1 and TRBJ2-1; 9 bases fit TRBD2. Being an ORF, TRBV23-1 has a function that is uncertain. V dropped 0 bases and J dropped 8; count of bases not matched to a gene: 8. The CDR3 sequence is 16 residues long.

This chain joins TRBV2 and TRBJ2-3; TRBD1 matches at 9 bases. Per the germline V gene, CDR1 is SNHLY and CDR2 is FYNNEI. V shed 7 bases, J shed 6 bases, and the junction held 11 bases outside the gene matches. This CDR3 spans 15 amino acids. This CDR3 reads CASTGEGDRADTQYF. As DNA, the CDR3 is TGTGCCAGCACCGGAGAAGGGGACAGGGCGGATACGCAGTATTTT.

This clone appeared a few times. The same CDR3 can be traced to other DNA sequences in this sample. The chain has TRBV7-9 and TRBJ2-7; D not certain. This CDR3 comprises 13 residues. Trimming took off 1 base at V and 0 bases at J, with 4 bases between the two ends. Per germline, CDR1 SEHNR and CDR2 FQNEAQ (reference sequence). Here the CDR3 DNA reads TGTGCCAGCAGCTTAGAGAACTCCTACGAGCAGTACTTC. Encoded protein: CASSLENSYEQYF. Variable domain in full (rest from reference TRBV7-9 and TRBJ2-7): DTGVSQNPRHKITKRGQNVTFRCDPISEHNRLYWYRQTLGQGPEFLTYFQNEAQLEKSRLLSDRFSAERPKGSFSTLEIQRTEQGDSAMYLCASSLENSYEQYFGPGTRLTVT.

The rearrangement joins TRBV28 to TRBJ2-7; TRBD1 matches at 9 bases. J lost 7 bases, V lost 2 bases, and 12 bases had no gene match. Germline V gene sequence: CDR1 MDHEN, CDR2 SYDVKM. This CDR3 has 16 residues. The CDR3 DNA reads as TGTGCCAGCAGTTTAAGGACAGGGGCTCTTGCGGGAGAGCAGTACTTC. It encodes CASSLRTGALAGEQYF.

The CDR3 DNA reads TGTGCTAGCTCCAAGGAGCGACAGGGAAAAATATACGAGCAGTACTTC. It specifies CASSKERQGKIYEQYF. The chain carries TRBV12-5 and TRBJ2-7, with 7 bases identical to TRBD1. With V trimmed by 9 bases and J by 4 bases, 18 bases remained unmatched. This CDR3 comprises 16 residues. Germline values: CDR1 LGHNT, CDR2 FRNRAP.

The V call is TRBV25-1, the J call TRBJ1-1; 9 bases map to TRBD1. Trimming took 5 bases from V and 4 from J; bases not matched to a gene: 8. Germline loops: CDR1 MGHDK, CDR2 SYGVNS. The CDR3 spans 15 residues. Here the CDR3 DNA reads TGTGCCAGCAGTACCGGACAGGGGCGAGGCACTGAAGCTTTCTTT. It specifies CASSTGQGRGTEAFF.

This clone was seen a single time. The rearrangement joins TRBV4-3 to TRBJ1-5; tentatively, D is TRBD1 (6 bases). This CDR3 comprises 14 residues. Trimming took 0 bases from V and 6 from J, leaving 9 bases between them. From germline, CDR1 is LGHNA and CDR2 YSLEER. The CDR3 loop is CASSQETGFQPQHF. Written as DNA, the CDR3 is TGCGCCAGCAGCCAAGAAACAGGGTTTCAGCCCCAGCATTTT.

The chain recombines TRBV29-1 with TRBJ1-1; D unresolved. V dropped 5 bases and J dropped 2 bases, with 6 bases sitting between them. The CDR3 is 11 residues long. CDR1 and CDR2 from the germline V gene are SQVTM and ANQGSEA. The CDR3 protein is CSVLINTEAFF. CDR3 DNA: TGCAGCGTTCTCATAAACACTGAAGCTTTCTTT.

The rearrangement links TRBV29-1 to TRBJ2-1; D not certain. Germline CDR1 is SQVTM and CDR2 is ANQGSEA. CDR3 length: 14 residues. V gave up 0 bases and J gave up 3 bases, with 9 bases separating them. The CDR3 loop is CSVEDWEIYNEQFF. The CDR3 DNA reads as TGCAGCGTTGAAGATTGGGAAATCTACAATGAGCAGTTCTTC.

The chain employs TRBV4-2 and TRBJ1-6, with D possibly matching TRBD1 (5 bases). The germline V gene encodes CDR1 LGHNA and CDR2 YNFKEQ. This CDR3 is built from 12 residues. Trimming stripped 4 bases from V and 9 bases from J, with 7 bases between. This CDR3 is CASSRGVSPLHF. CDR3 sequence (DNA): TGTGCCAGCAGCCGAGGGGTTTCACCCCTCCACTTT.

The chain uses TRBV9 and TRBJ2-6; D is possibly TRBD1 (6 bases). Germline-derived CDR1 and CDR2 are SGDLS and YYNGEE. The CDR3 contains 15 residues. The V gene lost 0 bases and the J gene lost 7 bases, with 11 bases spanning the gap. In DNA, the CDR3 is TGTGCCAGCAGCGTAGGGCAGGGGAAAGCCAACGTCCTGACTTTC. Translating it yields CASSVGQGKANVLTF.

CDR3 DNA sequence: TGTGCCAGCAGCGCTAGGGGGACAGGGGGTTCCGAGCAGTACTTC. Protein: CASSARGTGGSEQYF. V gene TRBV7-9 combines with J gene TRBJ2-7; the match to TRBD1 covers 11 bases. With 5 bases clipped from V and 6 bases from J, the junction kept 9 bases outside the gene matches. The CDR3 covers 15 residues. The V gene's germline CDR1 is SEHNR and CDR2 FQNEAQ (reference sequence). The variable domain in full, completed from reference TRBV7-9 and TRBJ2-7, reads DTGVSQNPRHKITKRGQNVTFRCDPISEHNRLYWYRQTLGQGPEFLTYFQNEAQLEKSRLLSDRFSAERPKGSFSTLEIQRTEQGDSAMYLCASSARGTGGSEQYFGPGTRLTVT.

The rearrangement joins TRBV9 to TRBJ2-7, with 7 bases matching TRBD1. J gave up 3 bases and V 2 bases, and 8 bases lay outside the gene matches. Germline V gives CDR1 SGDLS, CDR2 YYNGEE. This CDR3 contains 15 residues. The CDR3 spells CASSVTGTANYEQYF. CDR3 DNA: TGTGCCAGCAGCGTTACCGGGACAGCCAACTACGAGCAGTACTTC.

The chain has TRBV5-6 and TRBJ2-1, with 10 positions matching TRBD2. The CDR3 is made up of 18 amino acids. J was trimmed by 7 bases and V by 4 bases; bases with no gene match: 17. CDR1 is SGHDT and CDR2 is YYEEEE in the germline V gene. The CDR3 bases are TGTGCCAGCAGCCCAGACATACCCCTAGCGGGAGAGGGGAATGAGCAGTTCTTC. It translates to CASSPDIPLAGEGNEQFF.

This chain links TRBV25-1 with TRBJ1-1; D call uncertain. Germline V CDR1 and CDR2: MGHDK, SYGVNS. The CDR3 loop spans 14 amino acids. V lost 8 bases and J lost 4, with 17 bases in between. The CDR3 here is CASSPGEGGTEAFF. CDR3 bases: TGTGCCAGCTCCCCCGGGGAGGGTGGCACTGAAGCTTTCTTT. Full variable domain (missing parts from reference TRBV25-1 and TRBJ1-1): EADIYQTPRYLVIGTGKKITLECSQTMGHDKMYWYQQDPGMELHLIHYSYGVNSTEKGDLSSESTVSRIRTEHFPLTLESARPSHTSQYLCASSPGEGGTEAFFGQGTRLTVV.

The J gene is TRBJ2-1, the V gene TRBV7-9; 12 nucleotides match TRBD2. The germline CDR1 and CDR2 sequences are SEHNR and FQNEAQ (reference sequence). This CDR3 is 15 amino acids long. Unmatched junction bases numbered 7, after V lost 7 bases and J lost 6 bases. DNA of the CDR3: TGTGCCAGCACTACGACTAGCGGGAGTCCCAATGAGCAGTTCTTC. It codes for CASTTTSGSPNEQFF.

This chain uses TRBV9 with TRBJ2-2; D perhaps matches TRBD2 (5 bases). Looked up from germline, CDR1 is SGDLS and CDR2 is YYNGEE. This CDR3 spans 16 amino acids. V shed 3 bases and J shed 7 bases, with 19 bases lying between them. The CDR3 nucleotides are TGTGCCAGCAGCGGCCCGATTGATGGACGGGGCGGGGAGCTGTTTTTT. This gives the protein CASSGPIDGRGGELFF.

This rearrangement joins TRBV5-4 to TRBJ2-1; D is uncertain. CDR3 length: 13 amino acids. Germline V gene data show CDR1 as SGHNT and CDR2 as YYREEE (reference sequence). V shed 4 bases and J shed 5 bases, with 10 bases lying between them. DNA of the CDR3: TGTGCCAGCAGCCGCCTTGATGACAATGAGCAGTTCTTC. Protein product: CASSRLDDNEQFF.

This clone has a handful of counts. This chain links TRBV28 with TRBJ1-5; the match to TRBD1 covers 7 bases. CDR1 and CDR2 from the germline V gene are MDHEN and SYDVKM. This CDR3 contains 15 residues. J gave up 2 bases and V 5 bases, and 6 bases lay outside the gene matches. The CDR3 bases are TGTGCCAGCAGTCGGACAGGTTGGGGCAATCAGCCCCAGCATTTT. Encoded protein: CASSRTGWGNQPQHF.

The rearrangement uses TRBV9 and TRBJ2-5, with D unresolved. Trimming took 4 bases from V and 3 from J, leaving 13 bases between them. CDR3 size: 14 residues. Per germline, CDR1 SGDLS and CDR2 YYNGEE. CDR3 sequence: CASSSPLAEETQYF. As DNA, the CDR3 is TGTGCCAGCAGCTCCCCCCTCGCGGAAGAGACCCAGTACTTC. Full variable domain (outside the CDR3, taken from reference TRBV9 and TRBJ2-5): DSGVTQTPKHLITATGQRVTLRCSPRSGDLSVYWYQQSLDQGLQFLIQYYNGEERAKGNILERFSAQQFPDLHSELNLSSLELGDSALYFCASSSPLAEETQYFGPGTRLLVL.